This TCR beta chain was retrieved from a study of cytomegalovirus exposure and HLA in healthy donors. With 60 Vbeta and 13 Jbeta primers, the PCR was carried out. Only in-frame clones appear in the TCRdb table, and some are missing; sequencing was by immunoSEQ multiplex PCR. The sample includes under 200,000 clones, 65% to 90% of them seen just once. The receptor was isolated from a woman between 45 and 65 years old in good health and CMV-seronegative. Material for sequencing was PBMCs.

CDR3 nucleotides: TGTGCCAGCAGCTTAGGGGCAGCTGAAGCTTTCTTT. It yields the protein CASSLGAAEAFF. The chain employs TRBV11-3 and TRBJ1-1; D uncertain. Trimming removed 1 base at V and 6 bases at J, with 6 bases between. This CDR3 has 12 residues. Germline CDR1 SGHNT, CDR2 YENEEA.